Listed here are 31 T cell receptor beta chains from one sample, sequenced in a study of blood T cell repertoires in COVID-19. Sequenced by immunoSEQ multiplex PCR; TCRdb stores in-frame clones only, minus some. The table has about 120,000 clones, roughly three quarters seen once; the top ten hold 6.5% to 9.5%. Sequenced sample: peripheral blood. The source is a human donor in a cohort sampled during active COVID-19.

The rearrangement joins TRBV30 to TRBJ1-1; no clear D gene. The germline V gene has CDR1 GTSNPN and CDR2 SVGIG (reference sequence). The CDR3 is made up of 13 amino acids. Deletions cut 4 bases from V and 2 bases from J, with 11 bases between. CDR3 DNA sequence: TGTGCCTGGAATTTGGGCGTTAACACTGAAGCTTTCTTT. Protein sequence: CAWNLGVNTEAFF.

This sequence joins TRBV3-1 (or the pseudogene TRBV3-2) and TRBJ2-3; 9 nucleotides line up with TRBD2. This CDR3 is built from 18 residues. After removal of 0 bases from V and 0 bases from J, the junction contained 7 bases not matched to a gene. Germline values: CDR1 LGHDT, CDR2 YNNKEL (reference sequence). CDR3 sequence reads: CASSQDEPGLASTDTQYF. Here the CDR3 DNA reads TGTGCCAGCAGCCAAGATGAGCCGGGACTAGCTAGCACAGATACGCAGTATTTT.

The chain is built from TRBV11-2 and TRBJ1-5; D is undetermined. Germline loops: CDR1 SGHAT, CDR2 FQNNGV. V dropped 4 bases and J dropped 9 bases, with 10 bases sitting between them. The CDR3 has 12 amino acids. CDR3: CASSSPGGPQHF. The CDR3 nucleotides are TGTGCCAGCAGCTCCCCAGGAGGGCCCCAGCATTTT.

This clone was found a few times. The chain couples TRBV13 to TRBJ1-2; possibly TRBD1 for D (5 bases). V was clipped by 1 base and J by 1 base, with 7 bases between them. There are 14 residues in the CDR3. CDR1 and CDR2 (germline): PRHDT, FYEKMQ (reference sequence). The CDR3 sequence: CASSLEGVNYGYTF. In DNA, the CDR3 is TGTGCCAGCAGCTTAGAAGGGGTTAACTATGGCTACACCTTC.

This chain joins TRBV6-2 or TRBV6-3 and TRBJ2-7; 7 bases fit TRBD1. The germline V gene has CDR1 MNHEY and CDR2 SVGEGT. The CDR3 spans 14 residues. J lost 6 bases, V lost 5 bases, and 10 bases had no gene match. CDR3 sequence (DNA): TGTGCCAGCAGTCCCGGGACAGCCCGTCTCGAGCAGTACTTC. Translating it yields CASSPGTARLEQYF.

The chain combines TRBV4-1 with TRBJ2-3, with 14 bases lining up with TRBD2. The CDR3 is 15 residues long. The germline gives CDR1 MGHRA, CDR2 YSYEKL. V shed 3 bases, J shed 4 bases, and the junction held 0 bases outside the gene matches. This CDR3 is CASSQGLAGADTQYF. The DNA of the CDR3 is TGCGCCAGCAGCCAGGGACTAGCGGGAGCAGATACGCAGTATTTT.

The chain recombines TRBV3-1 (or the pseudogene TRBV3-2) with TRBJ2-7; 9 nucleotides match TRBD2. V shed 5 bases and J 2 bases; nucleotides not matched to a gene: 7. The germline V gene encodes CDR1 LGHDT and CDR2 YNNKEL (reference sequence). The CDR3 covers 15 residues. Here the CDR3 DNA reads TGTGCCAGCAGCTTCGGACTAGCGCACCCCTACGAGCAGTACTTC. This codes for CASSFGLAHPYEQYF.

V is TRBV6-5 and J is TRBJ2-7, with D unresolved. This CDR3 is built from 13 residues. Deletions cut 2 bases from V and 1 base from J, with 6 bases between. Germline V gene data show CDR1 as MNHEY and CDR2 as SVGAGI. CDR3 in amino acids: CASSYGGSYEQYF. In DNA form, the CDR3 reads TGTGCCAGCAGTTACGGCGGTTCCTACGAGCAGTACTTC.

V is TRBV18 and J is TRBJ1-1, with D perhaps matching TRBD1 (5 bases). Germline V lookup: CDR1 KGHSH, CDR2 LQKENI. CDR3 length: 15 amino acids. Trimming shortened V by 3 bases and J by 2 bases, and 13 bases separated the two germline ends. CDR3 amino acids: CASSPLDTRNTEAFF. The CDR3 coding sequence is TGTGCCAGCTCACCTCTGGACACCCGTAACACTGAAGCTTTCTTT.

This chain links TRBV5-1 with TRBJ2-5, with 13 bases that match TRBD2. Germline V gene lookup returns CDR1 SGHRS and CDR2 YFSETQ. V trimming: 2 bases; J trimming: 5 bases; junction bases outside the gene matches: 3. The CDR3 contains 15 residues. DNA of the CDR3: TGCGCCAGCAGCTTCACTAGCGGGGGGGTTGAGACCCAGTACTTC. Protein: CASSFTSGGVETQYF.

The chain combines TRBV5-1 with TRBJ2-7, with a tentative D call TRBD1 (6 bases). V lost 4 bases and J lost 2, with 13 bases in between. There are 14 residues in the CDR3. Germline CDR1 and CDR2: SGHRS and YFSETQ. The CDR3 region has the DNA TGCGCCAGCAGCCTTCCGGGACACCCCTACGAGCAGTACTTC. Translated: CASSLPGHPYEQYF.

This clone appeared once. This chain connects TRBV29-1 to TRBJ2-7; perhaps TRBD1 as D (6 bases). V lost 3 bases to trimming and J lost 0 bases, with 12 bases between them. Looked up from germline, CDR1 is SQVTM and CDR2 is ANQGSEA. This CDR3 has 14 residues. CDR3 nucleotides: TGCAGCGTTGAGCGGACAGACAACTCCTACGAGCAGTACTTC. It specifies CSVERTDNSYEQYF.

This rearrangement joins TRBV9 to TRBJ2-7, with D perhaps TRBD1 (6 bases). V shed 0 bases and J shed 0 bases, with 10 bases lying between them. CDR1 SGDLS and CDR2 YYNGEE come from the germline V gene. This CDR3 region has 15 residues. CDR3 coding DNA: TGTGCCAGCAGCGTAGGTGGGGGCACCTCCTACGAGCAGTACTTC. The encoded protein is CASSVGGGTSYEQYF.

This rearrangement joins TRBV2 to TRBJ2-7; 7 bases align to TRBD1. There are 13 residues in the CDR3. V trimming: 5 bases; J trimming: 3 bases; junction bases outside the gene matches: 4. Germline CDR1 reads SNHLY; CDR2 reads FYNNEI. CDR3 amino acids: CASSLDRFYEQYF. CDR3 sequence (DNA): TGTGCCAGCAGTTTGGACAGGTTCTACGAGCAGTACTTC.

The chain uses TRBV29-1 and TRBJ2-5; 13 bases match TRBD2. The length of the CDR3 is 17 residues. The junction had 5 bases not matched to a gene; V was cut back by 1 base and J by 0 bases. Germline V gene data show CDR1 as SQVTM and CDR2 as ANQGSEA. The CDR3: CSVEGLAGGGDQETQYF. In nucleotides, the CDR3 is TGCAGCGTTGAAGGACTAGCGGGGGGAGGGGACCAAGAGACCCAGTACTTC.

The chain is built from TRBV4-1 and TRBJ1-1; D perhaps matches TRBD1 (5 bases). Trimming cost V 3 bases and J 6 bases, with 17 bases left between them. CDR1 is MGHRA, CDR2 YSYEKL, per germline. This CDR3 has 15 residues. In DNA form, the CDR3 reads TGCGCCAGCAGCCAGGGGCGCGGGGAAGGGGCTGAAGCTTTCTTT. This gives the protein CASSQGRGEGAEAFF.

The V call is TRBV4-2, the J call TRBJ2-7; D unclear. The V end lost 2 bases, the J end lost 2 bases, and 4 bases lay between the germline ends. CDR3 size: 12 residues. Germline V CDR1 and CDR2: LGHNA, YNFKEQ. As DNA, the CDR3 is TGTGCCAGCAGCCAATCTCCCTACGAGCAGTACTTC. It codes for CASSQSPYEQYF.

The chain links TRBV5-5 to TRBJ1-6; perhaps TRBD1 as D (6 bases). This CDR3 contains 15 residues. Germline CDR1 reads SGHKS; CDR2 reads YYEKEE (reference sequence). Trimming removed 0 bases at V and 3 bases at J, with 7 bases between. The CDR3 region has the DNA TGTGCCAGCAGCTTGGAGGGACACTATAATTCACCCCTCCACTTT. This gives the protein CASSLEGHYNSPLHF.

The rearrangement joins TRBV2 to TRBJ2-7, with D maybe TRBD1 (6 bases). This CDR3 is 12 amino acids long. Trimming cost V 6 bases and J 3 bases, with 9 bases left between them. Germline V gives CDR1 SNHLY, CDR2 FYNNEI. CDR3 protein: CASRGHIYEQYF. CDR3 sequence (DNA): TGTGCCAGCAGGGGACATATCTACGAGCAGTACTTC.

J is TRBJ1-4 and V is TRBV19; D is perhaps TRBD1 (5 bases). CDR1 and CDR2 from the germline V gene are LNHDA and SQIVND (reference sequence). The CDR3 is 14 residues long. Trimming removed 6 bases at V and 6 bases at J, with 14 bases between. The CDR3 is CASRKVGLDEKLFF. Here the CDR3 DNA reads TGTGCCAGTAGGAAGGTGGGGCTTGATGAAAAACTGTTTTTT. The full variable domain, completed using reference TRBV19 and TRBJ1-4, is DGGITQSPKYLFRKEGQNVTLSCEQNLNHDAMYWYRQDPGQGLRLIYYSQIVNDFQKGDIAEGYSVSREKKESFPLTVTSAQKNPTAFYLCASRKVGLDEKLFFGSGTQLSVL.

The chain has TRBV28 and TRBJ2-7; D is perhaps TRBD1 (5 bases). The CDR3 length is 13 residues. Trimming left V 7 bases short and J 4 bases short, with 14 bases between. Germline V CDR1 and CDR2: MDHEN, SYDVKM. For the CDR3, the DNA is TGTGCCAGCACCGACAGTTTGATATACGAGCAGTACTTC. Its translation is CASTDSLIYEQYF.

With respect to this clone: The same CDR3 can be traced to other DNA sequences in this sample. The rearrangement uses TRBV12-5 and TRBJ1-1; TRBD1 matches 7 bases. Germline V gene sequence: CDR1 LGHNT, CDR2 FRNRAP. The CDR3 is 14 residues long. Trimming cost V 6 bases and J 2 bases; bases outside gene matches: 6. The CDR3 reads CASGPRDSNTEAFF. CDR3 sequence (DNA): TGTGCTAGTGGCCCGCGGGACAGTAACACTGAAGCTTTCTTT.

A word on this clone: Distinct nucleotide sequences in the sample also encode this CDR3. The chain has TRBV30 and TRBJ1-4, with D possibly TRBD1 on 6 matching bases. The germline V and J ends were trimmed by 2 bases and 4 bases, with 8 bases remaining between them. The germline gives CDR1 GTSNPN, CDR2 SVGIG (reference sequence). The CDR3 loop spans 13 amino acids. The CDR3 reads CAWSSGVNEKLFF. The CDR3 DNA sequence: TGTGCCTGGAGTTCAGGGGTTAATGAAAAACTGTTTTTT.

This rearrangement joins TRBV11-3 to TRBJ1-2; D is perhaps TRBD1 (6 bases). Germline V lookup: CDR1 SGHNT, CDR2 YENEEA. The CDR3 extends over 14 amino acids. The V end lost 8 bases, the J end lost 4 bases, and 17 bases lay between the germline ends. CDR3 nucleotides: TGTGCCAGCGCGAAGGAAGGGGGGGGCTATGGCTACACCTTC. Protein product: CASAKEGGGYGYTF. Looking up the rest from reference TRBV11-3 and TRBJ1-2 gives the full variable domain: EAGVVQSPRYKIIEKKQPVAFWCNPISGHNTLYWYLQNLGQGPELLIRYENEEAVDDSQLPKDRFSAERLKGVDSTLKIQPAELGDSAVYLCASAKEGGGYGYTFGSGTRLTVV.

The CDR3, as DNA: TGTGCCAGTAATACTCGGGGACACATCACCGGGGAGCTGTTTTTT. The encoded protein is CASNTRGHITGELFF. The chain carries TRBV19 and TRBJ2-2, with TRBD1 as a possible D gene (6 bases). There are 15 residues in the CDR3. The V and J ends lost 7 bases and 4 bases respectively, with 16 bases between them. Per the germline V gene, CDR1 is LNHDA and CDR2 is SQIVND (reference sequence).

The chain is built from TRBV2 and TRBJ1-2; no clear D. The V end lost 6 bases, the J end lost 7 bases, and 12 bases lay between the germline ends. CDR1 is SNHLY, CDR2 FYNNEI, per germline. The CDR3 is made up of 12 amino acids. This CDR3 is CASRGWEGGYTF. The CDR3 nucleotides are TGTGCCAGCAGAGGATGGGAGGGTGGCTACACCTTC.

This clone was seen a handful of times. CDR3 nucleotide sequence: TGTGCCAGCAGTGAAAGTCAGGGGGCGTACTATGGCTACACCTTC. Its protein is CASSESQGAYYGYTF. The rearrangement uses TRBV6-4 and TRBJ1-2, with 8 positions matching TRBD1. With V trimmed by 3 bases and J by 3 bases, 6 bases remained unmatched. The CDR3 extends over 15 amino acids. CDR1 and CDR2 (germline): MRHNA, SNTAGT.

The chain employs TRBV4-1 and TRBJ2-7, with D possibly TRBD2 on 6 matching bases. The V gene lost 0 bases and the J gene lost 6 bases, with 18 bases spanning the gap. The germline CDR1 and CDR2 sequences are MGHRA and YSYEKL. This CDR3 region has 16 residues. The CDR3 protein is CASSQDSGSPMVEQYF. CDR3 coding DNA: TGCGCCAGCAGCCAAGATAGCGGCTCTCCCATGGTCGAGCAGTACTTC.

The rearrangement uses TRBV14 and TRBJ2-7; D is perhaps TRBD2 (5 bases). V was shortened by 0 bases and J by 4 bases, with 7 bases between the two germline ends. The CDR3 length is 13 residues. Looked up from germline, CDR1 is SGHDN and CDR2 is FVKESK. CDR3 protein: CASSQDRGYEQYF. The CDR3 region has the DNA TGTGCCAGCAGCCAAGATCGGGGTTACGAGCAGTACTTC.

V is TRBV6-1 and J is TRBJ2-7; D is unresolved. The CDR3 is made up of 15 amino acids. Germline-derived CDR1 and CDR2 are MNHNS and SASEGT. V lost 2 bases, J lost 2 bases, and 13 bases lay in between. The CDR3, as DNA: TGTGCCAGCAGTGAATTCCCCGGCACAGCCTACGAGCAGTACTTC. It encodes CASSEFPGTAYEQYF.

The V and J genes are TRBV5-4 and TRBJ1-2, with D possibly matching TRBD1 (5 bases). Germline V gene sequence: CDR1 SGHNT, CDR2 YYREEE (reference sequence). The V end was cut by 2 bases, the J end by 9 bases, with 14 bases between. The CDR3 totals 13 residues. The chain's CDR3 is CASSFLGGARYTF. CDR3 in DNA: TGTGCCAGCAGCTTCTTGGGGGGAGCACGCTACACCTTC. Based on the CDR3 plus reference TRBV5-4 and TRBJ1-2, the full variable domain is ETGVTQSPTHLIKTRGQQVTLRCSSQSGHNTVSWYQQALGQGPQFIFQYYREEENGRGNFPPRFSGLQFPNYSSELNVNALELDDSALYLCASSFLGGARYTFGSGTRLTVV.